Shown below are 8 T cell receptor beta chains from a single sample sequenced in a study of blood T cell repertoires in COVID-19. Repertoires were generated with immunoSEQ multiplex PCR, while TCRdb's copy carries only in-frame clones and drops some. The sample holds some 350,000 clones, 88% seen once. What was sequenced was PBMCs or T cells enriched from blood (not recorded which). The receptors stem from a young man who had recovered from COVID-19.

The chain joins TRBV10-1 to TRBJ2-7; 7 bases line up with TRBD1. Germline trimming cut 2 bases from V and 0 bases from J; bases unmatched to any gene: 4. The CDR3 runs to 15 residues. Germline-derived CDR1 and CDR2 are WNHNN and SYGVQD (reference sequence). The CDR3 DNA follows: TGCGCCAGCAGTGAGAGGTGGGACAGCTCCTACGAGCAGTACTTC. Residues: CASSERWDSSYEQYF.

The rearrangement joins TRBV6-5 to TRBJ2-1; perhaps TRBD2 as D (6 bases). Looked up from germline, CDR1 is MNHEY and CDR2 is SVGAGI. This CDR3 is built from 15 residues. V dropped 4 bases and J dropped 4 bases, with 14 bases sitting between them. For the CDR3, the DNA is TGTGCCAGCAGTTCTCAGGCGGGGTCTTACAATGAGCAGTTCTTC. This encodes CASSSQAGSYNEQFF.

V is TRBV28 and J is TRBJ1-1, with D perhaps matching TRBD1 (5 bases). V dropped 6 bases and J dropped 3 bases, with 11 bases sitting between them. Germline V CDR1 and CDR2: MDHEN, SYDVKM. The CDR3 runs to 13 residues. The CDR3 reads CASSPGLYTEAFF. Written as DNA, the CDR3 is TGTGCCAGCAGCCCGGGACTGTACACTGAAGCTTTCTTT.

The chain employs TRBV23-1 and TRBJ1-1; D gene unclear. TRBV23-1 is an open reading frame, and its role is uncertain. Trimming took off 2 bases at V and 6 bases at J, with 19 bases between the two ends. CDR3 size: 16 residues. The CDR3 here is CASSQPPAAERAEAFF. CDR3 DNA: TGCGCCAGCAGTCAACCCCCCGCGGCTGAGCGGGCTGAAGCTTTCTTT.

The rearrangement joins TRBV13 to TRBJ2-5; unclear D gene. This CDR3 region has 13 residues. V was trimmed by 0 bases and J by 1 base, leaving 3 bases between them. Per germline, CDR1 PRHDT and CDR2 FYEKMQ (reference sequence). The CDR3 region is CASSLGAQETQYF. As DNA, the CDR3 is TGTGCCAGCAGCTTAGGGGCCCAAGAGACCCAGTACTTC.

V and J are TRBV5-1 and TRBJ2-1; TRBD2 matches 8 bases. Trimming took 4 bases from V and 1 from J; bases not matched to a gene: 7. Germline loops: CDR1 SGHRS, CDR2 YFSETQ. The CDR3 consists of 16 residues. The CDR3 loop reads CASSESGGPSYNEQFF. CDR3 DNA sequence: TGCGCCAGCAGCGAGAGCGGGGGCCCATCCTACAATGAGCAGTTCTTC.

The chain recombines TRBV18 with TRBJ1-2; 7 nucleotides match TRBD1. There are 16 residues in the CDR3. From germline, CDR1 is KGHSH and CDR2 LQKENI. Losses at the gene ends were 6 bases for V and 10 bases for J; bases not matched to a gene: 20. CDR3 amino acids: CASSPSSTGNGRDYTF. In nucleotides, the CDR3 is TGTGCCAGCTCCCCTTCTTCGACAGGGAACGGCCGGGACTACACCTTC.

The V call is TRBV28, the J call TRBJ1-5, with 7 positions matching TRBD1. The CDR3 has 16 amino acids. CDR1 is MDHEN, CDR2 SYDVKM, per germline. V shed 6 bases, J shed 7 bases, and the junction held 15 bases outside the gene matches. CDR3 coding DNA: TGTGCCAGCAGACCCAACAGGGGACTGCGGGACCAGCCCCAGCATTTT. It codes for CASRPNRGLRDQPQHF.